This T cell receptor beta chain derives from a study of CXCR3-negative and CXCR3-positive naive CD8 T cells. CDR3 length: 13 amino acids. CDR1 is SQVTM and CDR2 is ANQGSEA in the germline V gene. To note about this clonotype: The target antigen is unknown.

Findings of the study overall: Researchers report that CXCR3-positive naive cells carry more hydrophobic TRB CDR3s than CXCR3-negative naive cells.

Researchers prepared the TRB cDNA libraries using 5' RACE with UMI labels. TCRdb reprocessed the 5' RACE reads and stores each CDR3 protein as one record, lacking DNA. The listing contains about 50,000 distinct CDR3 sequences. The source is a human donor in good health. Some clones in this sample may be carry-over from other donors' samples. The chain couples TRBV29-1 to TRBJ2-2; as DNA is missing, the TRBD2 call by TCRdb cannot be tested. Sequencing was done on a sample of naive CXCR3+ CD8+ T cells from blood. Sample subset: CD45RO-CCR7+CD27+CD95- naive CD8+ T cells expressing CXCR3 (TNR3+). The CDR3 is CSTKRENTGELFF.